The sequence of this T cell receptor (beta chain) was determined in a study of blood T cells in healthy people across ages. Study-wide findings and caveats: A greater number of naive CD4+ cells and higher diversity distinguished long-lived donors from aged donors.

Each sample yielded at least 5.5 micrograms of PBMC total RNA. PCR was performed a second time for about 6 to 12 cycles using a sample-barcoded 5' primer and a J-beta primer mix. All samples gave at least 2.5 million CDR3-containing paired-end reads. TCRdb analysed the 5' RACE reads with MiXCR anew, one entry per CDR3 protein. Of 1,800,000 or so distinct CDR3 sequences in the sample, 35% to 50% were seen once. On this clonotype: Its antigen is still unknown.

The CDR3 contains 15 residues. The V and J ends lost 4 bases and 3 bases respectively, with 16 bases between them. Germline V CDR1 and CDR2: MGHRA, YSYEKL. The TCR comes from a human donor in good health. The chain uses TRBV4-1 and TRBJ2-7, with a possible D match to TRBD1 (7 bases). Material for sequencing was blood. CDR3 region: CASSPGGRPGYEQYF. The CDR3 DNA reads TGCGCCAGCAGCCCAGGGGGGCGCCCAGGCTACGAGCAGTACTTC.